The 16 T cell receptor beta chains given below trace back to one sample, sequenced in a study of blood T cell repertoires in COVID-19. Produced via immunoSEQ multiplex PCR; TCRdb's table is partial and in-frame only. The sample records 68,000 or so clones, 60% to 85% being singletons. The sequenced sample was peripheral blood. These receptor sequences come from a human donor in a cohort sampled during active COVID-19.

This chain connects TRBV5-4 to TRBJ1-2; D is possibly TRBD1 (6 bases). CDR3 length: 16 amino acids. Germline CDR1 is SGHNT and CDR2 is YYREEE (reference sequence). The V gene lost 0 bases and the J gene lost 7 bases, with 19 bases spanning the gap. The CDR3 protein is CASSLAGGGQSAGYTF. The CDR3 coding sequence is TGTGCCAGCAGCTTGGCTGGCGGGGGGCAATCTGCTGGCTACACCTTC.

A word on this clone: Other DNA sequences in the same sample also yield this CDR3. The chain couples TRBV9 to TRBJ1-1; D not resolved. V dropped 0 bases and J dropped 3 bases, with 9 bases sitting between them. The CDR3 sequence is 14 residues long. The germline V gene has CDR1 SGDLS and CDR2 YYNGEE. CDR3 in amino acids: CASSVEPGYTEAFF. In DNA form, the CDR3 reads TGTGCCAGCAGCGTAGAACCGGGTTACACTGAAGCTTTCTTT.

This chain links TRBV27 with TRBJ2-3; 10 nucleotides match TRBD1. CDR1 MNHEY and CDR2 SMNVEV come from the germline V gene (reference sequence). CDR3 length: 14 amino acids. V gave up 5 bases and J gave up 5 bases; unmatched junction bases: 4. CDR3 in amino acids: CASSPGTGEDTQYF. In DNA, the CDR3 is TGTGCCAGCAGTCCGGGGACAGGGGAAGATACGCAGTATTTT.

This clone was detected only a few times. This chain joins TRBV6-2 or TRBV6-3 and TRBJ2-2; tentative D call: TRBD2 (5 bases). With 2 bases removed from V and 4 bases from J, the gap between germline ends came to 14 bases. The CDR3 runs 16 residues. Germline assignment: CDR1 MNHEY and CDR2 SVGEGT. CDR3 sequence (DNA): TGTGCCAGCAGTTACGAGGGCGTTCTTACCACCGGGGAGCTGTTTTTT. Translation: CASSYEGVLTTGELFF.

V gene TRBV2 combines with J gene TRBJ2-5; D uncertain. Germline assignment: CDR1 SNHLY and CDR2 FYNNEI. V lost 0 bases to trimming and J lost 6 bases, with 11 bases between them. This CDR3 spans 14 amino acids. DNA for the CDR3: TGTGCCAGCAGTGAAGCCCCCGTCGGTCAGACCCAGTACTTC. Amino acids: CASSEAPVGQTQYF.

The chain combines TRBV11-2 with TRBJ2-5; D not resolved. Per the germline V gene, CDR1 is SGHAT and CDR2 is FQNNGV. Trimming left V 0 bases short and J 5 bases short, with 7 bases between. The CDR3 is made up of 13 amino acids. CDR3 region: CASSLDVGETQYF. CDR3 coding DNA: TGTGCCAGCAGCTTAGATGTGGGCGAGACCCAGTACTTC.

The chain joins TRBV2 to TRBJ2-3; 10 positions match TRBD2. The CDR3 runs to 17 residues. Trimming cost V 8 bases and J 1 base; bases outside gene matches: 12. Germline CDR1 and CDR2: SNHLY and FYNNEI. CDR3 region: CASRRNVAGGRTDTQYF. The CDR3 DNA follows: TGTGCCAGCCGCCGCAATGTAGCGGGGGGACGCACAGATACGCAGTATTTT.

This clone was detected only a few times. The CDR3 region is CASSLKGLWRGIDEQFF. CDR3 nucleotide sequence: TGTGCCAGCAGCTTAAAGGGCCTTTGGCGGGGGATCGATGAGCAGTTCTTC. The V and J genes are TRBV7-8 and TRBJ2-1; 7 nucleotides agree with TRBD2. The ends lost 2 bases at V and 8 bases at J; junction bases unmatched: 15. The CDR3 is 17 amino acids. The V gene's germline CDR1 is SGHVS and CDR2 FQNEAQ.

The rearrangement links TRBV21-1 to TRBJ2-1; TRBD2 is taken as the D call from the table, unchecked against the DNA. TRBV21-1 is recorded as a pseudogene. The CDR3 is made up of 17 amino acids. CDR3 residues: CASSRLAGYRSYNEQFF. CDR3 coding DNA: TGTGCCAGCAGTAGACTAGCGGGATATAGATCCTACAATGAGCAGTTCTTC.

This clone appeared a single time. The genes are TRBV4-2 and TRBJ1-2, with D unclear. Trimming shortened V by 0 bases and J by 3 bases, and 8 bases separated the two germline ends. The CDR3 contains 14 residues. Germline CDR1 and CDR2: LGHNA and YNFKEQ. CDR3 nucleotides: TGTGCCAGCAGCCAAGATTCAAGCTACTATGGCTACACCTTC. This encodes CASSQDSSYYGYTF.

The V and J genes are TRBV28 and TRBJ2-4; D unresolved. Per the germline V gene, CDR1 is MDHEN and CDR2 is SYDVKM. Trimming cost V 0 bases and J 2 bases, with 14 bases left between them. The CDR3 is 17 amino acids. The CDR3 DNA reads as TGTGCCAGCAGTTTATGGAGAGAAGCAATGTCCAAAAACATTCAGTACTTC. Translated, it gives CASSLWREAMSKNIQYF.

The gene calls are TRBV12-2 and TRBJ1-5; no check of the table's D call, TRBD1, against the DNA was made. TRBV12-2 is an annotated pseudogene. There are 17 residues in the CDR3. The CDR3 nucleotides read TGTGCAAGTCGCTTAGCGTGTACACATTATAGCAATCAGCCCCAGCATTTT. Translated, it gives CASRLACTHYSNQPQHF.

This chain joins TRBV4-3 and TRBJ2-3; D possibly corresponds to TRBD1 (7 bases). In germline, CDR1 is LGHNA, CDR2 YSLEER. Trimming cost V 0 bases and J 7 bases, with 14 bases left between them. CDR3 size: 15 residues. The CDR3 DNA reads as TGCGCCAGCAGCCAAGATTCAGGGGGGAGATATACGCAGTATTTT. Its translation is CASSQDSGGRYTQYF.

The genes are TRBV27 and TRBJ2-1; possibly TRBD2 for D (6 bases). CDR3 length equals 14 residues. The germline gives CDR1 MNHEY, CDR2 SMNVEV (reference sequence). The V gene lost 9 bases and the J gene lost 9 bases, with 21 bases spanning the gap. CDR3 sequence (DNA): TGTGCCAGGTGGGAGGACTGCTCGGCCGGTGAGCAGTTCTTC. It codes for CARWEDCSAGEQFF.

This chain connects TRBV14 to TRBJ1-6; TRBD1 might be the D (5 bases). Trimming shortened V by 0 bases and J by 7 bases, and 13 bases separated the two germline ends. CDR1 SGHDN and CDR2 FVKESK come from the germline V gene. The CDR3 has 16 amino acids. The CDR3 DNA reads TGTGCCAGCAGCCAAGAGGCAGGGTGGCGAAATTCACCCCTCCACTTT. Translation: CASSQEAGWRNSPLHF.

This chain uses TRBV7-6 with TRBJ2-7, with D uncertain. V gave up 3 bases and J gave up 1 base, with 16 bases separating them. The CDR3 is made up of 16 amino acids. Germline lookup yields CDR1 SGHVS and CDR2 FNYEAQ. The CDR3 here is CASSFPPPQSSYEQYF. CDR3 sequence (DNA): TGTGCCAGCAGCTTCCCTCCCCCACAATCGTCCTACGAGCAGTACTTC. The variable domain in full, completed from reference TRBV7-6 and TRBJ2-7, reads GAGVSQSPRYKVTKRGQDVALRCDPISGHVSLYWYRQALGQGPEFLTYFNYEAQQDKSGLPNDRFSAERPEGSISTLTIQRTEQRDSAMYRCASSFPPPQSSYEQYFGPGTRLTVT.